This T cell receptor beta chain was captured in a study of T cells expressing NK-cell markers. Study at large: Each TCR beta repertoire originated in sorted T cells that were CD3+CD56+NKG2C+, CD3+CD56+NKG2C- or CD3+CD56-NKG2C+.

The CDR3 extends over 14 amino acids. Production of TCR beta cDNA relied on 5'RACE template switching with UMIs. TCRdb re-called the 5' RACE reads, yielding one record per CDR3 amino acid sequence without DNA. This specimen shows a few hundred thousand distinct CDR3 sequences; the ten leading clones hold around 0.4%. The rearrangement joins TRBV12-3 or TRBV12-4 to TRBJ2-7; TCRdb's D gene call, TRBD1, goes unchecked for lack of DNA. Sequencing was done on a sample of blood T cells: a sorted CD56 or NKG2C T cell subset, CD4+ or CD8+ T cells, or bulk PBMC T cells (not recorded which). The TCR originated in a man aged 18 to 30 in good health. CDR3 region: CASSPLQGPVQQYF.